What follows describes a single TCR beta chain. The antigen remains undetermined. The study isolated at least 6.5 million PBMCs from each sample. The data were obtained in a study of blood T cells in healthy people across ages. Study results and caveats: From one million sequenced T cells, diversity estimates were lower bounds. It was the long-lived donors that had more naive CD4+ cells and higher diversity than aged donors.

A sample-barcoded 5' primer and a J-beta primer mix were used in a second PCR of about 7 to 12 cycles. TCRdb processed the 5' RACE reads anew with MiXCR; each CDR3 protein has one entry. This table has about 1,400,000 distinct CDR3 sequences, 42% appearing once. The CDR3 contains 13 residues. The germline CDR1 and CDR2 sequences are SQVTM and ANQGSEA. V lost 7 bases, J lost 3 bases, and 14 bases lay in between. The chain carries TRBV29-1 and TRBJ2-3; D perhaps matches TRBD2 (6 bases). The clonotype was recovered from a woman aged 18-29 years in good health. The sequencing input was blood. The CDR3 DNA is TGCAGCGGCTCCGGGAGAGGTACAGATACGCAGTATTTT. Amino acids: CSGSGRGTDTQYF.